Following are 28 T cell receptor beta chains from one sample sequenced in a study of blood T cell repertoires in COVID-19. Sequencing used immunoSEQ multiplex PCR; TCRdb keeps in-frame clones, though not all of them. The sample contains 200,000 to 250,000 clones, around 84% of which appear only once. Sequenced material: peripheral blood. The origin of the receptors is a human donor in a cohort sampled during active COVID-19.

This clone has only a few counts. This chain joins TRBV12-3 or TRBV12-4 and TRBJ1-2; D gene unclear. V gave up 7 bases and J gave up 7 bases, with 16 bases separating them. The CDR3 runs 13 residues. CDR3 sequence reads: CASNHLRRGGYTF. The CDR3 coding sequence is TGTGCCAGCAACCATCTCCGGAGAGGTGGCTACACCTTC.

This clone was detected only once. V usage is TRBV7-2 and J usage is TRBJ1-1; D is possibly TRBD1 (5 bases). Germline V gene data show CDR1 as SGHTA and CDR2 as FQGNSA. Trimming left V 5 bases short and J 1 base short, with 14 bases between. The CDR3 is 15 amino acids. CDR3 nucleotide sequence: TGTGCCAGCAGCGCCTCAGGGTTCTCGAACACTGAAGCTTTCTTT. Amino acid sequence: CASSASGFSNTEAFF.

This clone was detected a few times. The chain employs TRBV19 and TRBJ1-6, with 9 bases fitting TRBD1. Germline-derived CDR1 and CDR2 are LNHDA and SQIVND (reference sequence). Trimming removed 1 base from V and 7 bases from J; junction bases left unmatched: 2. The CDR3 has 15 residues. The DNA of the CDR3 is TGTGCCAGTAGTATAGGACAGGGGGTGAATTCACCCCTCCACTTT. Translating gives CASSIGQGVNSPLHF.

V and J are TRBV6-1 and TRBJ2-5, with 7 nucleotides matching TRBD1. Trimming removed 2 bases from V and 3 bases from J; junction bases left unmatched: 0. Germline V CDR1 and CDR2: MNHNS, SASEGT. The CDR3 has 13 amino acids. Here the CDR3 DNA reads TGTGCCAGCAGTGAACAGGGGGAAGAGACCCAGTACTTC. It translates to CASSEQGEETQYF.

A single count supports this clone. The gene calls are TRBV4-1 and TRBJ1-1, with 12 bases aligning to TRBD1. The germline gives CDR1 MGHRA, CDR2 YSYEKL. CDR3 length: 19 residues. Unmatched junction bases numbered 11, after V lost 3 bases and J lost 0 bases. CDR3 DNA: TGCGCCAGCAGCCATGACCCCGAGGGACAGGGGGCTATGAACACTGAAGCTTTCTTT. It translates to CASSHDPEGQGAMNTEAFF.

This chain joins TRBV3-1 (or the pseudogene TRBV3-2) and TRBJ2-2, with a weak D call TRBD2 (6 bases). The CDR3 is made up of 14 amino acids. CDR1 and CDR2 from the germline V gene are LGHDT and YNNKEL (reference sequence). The V gene lost 4 bases and the J gene lost 5 bases, with 11 bases spanning the gap. CDR3 in amino acids: CASSPRERTGELFF. CDR3 bases: TGTGCCAGCAGCCCCCGGGAGCGGACCGGGGAGCTGTTTTTT.

The V call is TRBV4-2, the J call TRBJ2-2; the D gene is possibly TRBD2 (7 bases). V was clipped by 1 base and J by 4 bases, with 16 bases between them. CDR1 and CDR2 (germline): LGHNA, YNFKEQ. This CDR3 spans 17 amino acids. In nucleotides, the CDR3 is TGTGCCAGCAGCCAAGTCTTAAGGGGGGGAGTCACCGGGGAGCTGTTTTTT. Protein sequence: CASSQVLRGGVTGELFF.

The chain employs TRBV4-1 and TRBJ2-7; D uncertain. The germline gives CDR1 MGHRA, CDR2 YSYEKL. The CDR3 covers 15 residues. Between the trimmed V and J ends, which lost 0 bases and 2 bases, there was a span of 11 bases. The CDR3 here is CASSQEVAQAYEQYF. DNA of the CDR3: TGCGCCAGCAGCCAAGAGGTGGCTCAGGCCTACGAGCAGTACTTC.

V is TRBV4-1 and J is TRBJ2-7; D is unclear. With 2 bases removed from V and 6 bases from J, the gap between germline ends came to 14 bases. This CDR3 spans 14 amino acids. Germline CDR1 reads MGHRA; CDR2 reads YSYEKL. DNA for the CDR3: TGCGCCAGCAGCCAATCCCCGAGCCACCCCGAGCAGTACTTC. Amino acids: CASSQSPSHPEQYF.

The V call is TRBV11-3, the J call TRBJ1-6; 11 bases are shared with TRBD1. Germline V lookup: CDR1 SGHNT, CDR2 YENEEA. This CDR3 spans 14 amino acids. CDR3 region: CPHPPGTGGSPLHF. DNA of the CDR3: TGTCCCCACCCACCCGGGACAGGGGGATCACCCCTCCACTTT.

This chain joins TRBV5-5 and TRBJ1-1; weak D call: TRBD1 (5 bases). The CDR3 length is 19 residues. Trimming left V 2 bases short and J 6 bases short, with 29 bases between. The germline CDR1 and CDR2 sequences are SGHKS and YYEKEE (reference sequence). The DNA of the CDR3 is TGTGCCAGCAGCTTTCATCTAGGAGGGTTGGTACCGGGGGATGCTGAAGCTTTCTTT. It yields the protein CASSFHLGGLVPGDAEAFF. Full variable domain (missing parts from reference TRBV5-5 and TRBJ1-1): DAGVTQSPTHLIKTRGQQVTLRCSPISGHKSVSWYQQVLGQGPQFIFQYYEKEERGRGNFPDRFSARQFPNYSSELNVNALLLGDSALYLCASSFHLGGLVPGDAEAFFGQGTRLTVV.

This rearrangement joins TRBV7-3 to TRBJ2-1, with TRBD2 matching 7 bases. V lost 1 base, J lost 4 bases, and 4 bases stayed unmatched. This CDR3 comprises 15 residues. Germline loops: CDR1 SGHTA, CDR2 FQGTGA. CDR3 amino acids: CASSLIAGLYNEQFF. CDR3 in DNA: TGTGCCAGCAGCTTAATAGCGGGCCTTTACAATGAGCAGTTCTTC. Variable domain in full (rest from reference TRBV7-3 and TRBJ2-1): GAGVSQTPSNKVTEKGKYVELRCDPISGHTALYWYRQSLGQGPEFLIYFQGTGAADDSGLPNDRFFAVRPEGSVSTLKIQRTERGDSAVYLCASSLIAGLYNEQFFGPGTRLTVL.

The chain employs TRBV11-1 and TRBJ2-7; 8 bases align to TRBD1. The length of the CDR3 is 14 residues. CDR1 and CDR2 from the germline V gene are SGHAT and FQDESV (reference sequence). Losses at the gene ends were 5 bases for V and 7 bases for J; bases not matched to a gene: 10. The chain's CDR3 is CASSDSGGLLEQYF. In DNA, the CDR3 is TGTGCCAGCAGCGACTCAGGGGGCCTATTAGAGCAGTACTTC. Based on the CDR3 plus reference TRBV11-1 and TRBJ2-7, the full variable domain is EAEVAQSPRYKITEKSQAVAFWCDPISGHATLYWYRQILGQGPELLVQFQDESVVDDSQLPKDRFSAERLKGVDSTLKIQPAELGDSAMYLCASSDSGGLLEQYFGPGTRLTVT.

This chain joins TRBV10-3 and TRBJ2-5; TRBD1 aligns across 8 bases. V lost 0 bases to trimming and J lost 6 bases; unmatched junction nucleotides: 6. The CDR3 spans 15 residues. Germline lookup yields CDR1 ENHRY and CDR2 SYGVKD. The CDR3, as DNA: TGTGCCATCAGTGAGTCAAGGCAGGGGGCGAAGACCCAGTACTTC. It codes for CAISESRQGAKTQYF.

The chain employs TRBV6-5 and TRBJ1-1, with TRBD1 identical over 8 bases. CDR3 length: 14 residues. The J segment lost 5 bases and the V segment lost 6 bases, leaving 8 bases of the junction unmatched. Per germline, CDR1 MNHEY and CDR2 SVGAGI. The CDR3 spells CASSNTGGVTEAFF. For the CDR3, the DNA is TGTGCCAGCAGCAACACAGGGGGTGTAACTGAAGCTTTCTTT.

This chain links TRBV6-6 with TRBJ2-7; possible D gene TRBD2, 6 bases. The germline V gene has CDR1 MNHNY and CDR2 SVGAGI (reference sequence). V lost 7 bases and J lost 4, with 14 bases in between. The CDR3 length is 13 residues. CDR3 residues: CASMGREDYEQYF. The DNA of the CDR3 is TGTGCCAGCATGGGCAGGGAGGATTACGAGCAGTACTTC.

The chain links TRBV29-1 to TRBJ1-3, with D perhaps matching TRBD1 (5 bases). The V end was cut by 4 bases, the J end by 8 bases, with 12 bases between. The CDR3 contains 12 residues. Germline assignment: CDR1 SQVTM and CDR2 ANQGSEA. As DNA, the CDR3 is TGCAGCGTTGTAGAAGGGGTGGACACCATATATTTT. Protein: CSVVEGVDTIYF.

V gene TRBV9 combines with J gene TRBJ2-4; D is uncertain. Trimming pared 0 bases from V and 0 bases from J, leaving 7 bases between. Germline CDR1 reads SGDLS; CDR2 reads YYNGEE. The CDR3 is 15 amino acids. The CDR3 DNA reads TGTGCCAGCAGCGTAGATCAGGTAGCCAAAAACATTCAGTACTTC. This gives the protein CASSVDQVAKNIQYF.

This clone came up a few times. The chain is built from TRBV12-1 and TRBJ2-7; TRBD2, the table's D call, lacks a check against the DNA. TRBV12-1 is marked as a pseudogene. CDR3 length: 15 residues. The CDR3 region has the DNA TGTGCCAGCAGCTTTGTAGCGGGGGGACCTTACGAGCAGTACTTC. Translation gives CASSFVAGGPYEQYF.

This clone was counted a few times. CDR3 sequence (DNA): TGTGCCAGCAGCTTCAGCGGGCGACGCGGCTACACCTTC. Protein sequence: CASSFSGRRGYTF. The rearrangement uses TRBV7-2 and TRBJ1-2; D is unresolved. Germline assignment: CDR1 SGHTA and CDR2 FQGNSA. Trimming shortened V by 3 bases and J by 8 bases, and 13 bases separated the two germline ends. The length of the CDR3 is 13 residues. Combining the CDR3 with reference TRBV7-2 and TRBJ1-2 gives the whole variable domain GAGVSQSPSNKVTEKGKDVELRCDPISGHTALYWYRQSLGQGLEFLIYFQGNSAPDKSGLPSDRFSAERTGGSVSTLTIQRTQQEDSAVYLCASSFSGRRGYTFGSGTRLTVV.

V is TRBV20-1 and J is TRBJ2-1; possible D gene TRBD2, 5 bases. The V end was cut by 3 bases, the J end by 9 bases, with 18 bases between. CDR1 DFQATT and CDR2 SNEGSKA come from the germline V gene (reference sequence). The CDR3 is 14 amino acids. This chain's CDR3 is CSASELAVWGEQFF. The CDR3 DNA reads as TGCAGTGCTAGTGAGCTAGCTGTCTGGGGTGAGCAGTTCTTC.

The chain uses TRBV24-1 and TRBJ2-1, with TRBD2 matching over 9 bases. Trimming at V came to 9 bases and at J to 6 bases, leaving 17 bases not matched to a gene. The CDR3 has 17 amino acids. The germline V gene encodes CDR1 KGHDR and CDR2 SFDVKD. Here the CDR3 DNA reads TGTGCCACCGAGTCCCCTTTAGCGGGGGTAATGAGCAATGAGCAGTTCTTC. Translating gives CATESPLAGVMSNEQFF.

The chain joins TRBV5-1 to TRBJ2-5, with D possibly matching TRBD2 (5 bases). From germline, CDR1 is SGHRS and CDR2 YFSETQ. The CDR3 runs 15 residues. Between the trimmed V and J ends, which lost 2 bases and 5 bases, there was a span of 16 bases. CDR3 amino acids: CASSLRGPPAETQYF. DNA of the CDR3: TGCGCCAGCAGCTTACGAGGGCCCCCGGCGGAGACCCAGTACTTC.

The chain combines TRBV19 with TRBJ1-6; 8 bases map to TRBD1. Trimming cost V 7 bases and J 7 bases; bases outside gene matches: 12. CDR1 and CDR2 (germline): LNHDA, SQIVND (reference sequence). The CDR3 runs 16 residues. The CDR3 region is CASTRVQGAGNSPLHF. CDR3 sequence (DNA): TGTGCCAGTACTCGAGTTCAGGGGGCCGGGAATTCACCCCTCCACTTT.

J is TRBJ2-7 and V is TRBV18; 8 bases align to TRBD2. The germline V gene encodes CDR1 KGHSH and CDR2 LQKENI. This CDR3 region has 15 residues. The V gene end was trimmed by 4 bases and the J gene end by 5 bases; junction bases not matched to a gene: 10. CDR3 coding DNA: TGTGCCAGCTCACGGGAGCGGGGGCGCAACGACGAGCAGTACTTC. As protein: CASSRERGRNDEQYF. Complete variable domain (other parts from reference TRBV18 and TRBJ2-7): NAGVMQNPRHLVRRRGQEARLRCSPMKGHSHVYWYRQLPEEGLKFMVYLQKENIIDESGMPKERFSAEFPKEGPSILRIQQVVRGDSAAYFCASSRERGRNDEQYFGPGTRLTVT.

The gene calls are TRBV3-1 (or the pseudogene TRBV3-2) and TRBJ1-2; 8 positions match TRBD1. Germline CDR1 and CDR2: LGHDT and YNNKEL (reference sequence). J was trimmed by 7 bases and V by 0 bases; bases with no gene match: 4. The CDR3 sequence is 14 residues long. The CDR3 is CASSQDLTGGGYTF. CDR3 sequence (DNA): TGTGCCAGCAGCCAAGATTTAACAGGGGGTGGCTACACCTTC.

V usage is TRBV7-3 and J usage is TRBJ2-2; TRBD2 matches 10 bases. Losses at the gene ends were 1 base for V and 8 bases for J; bases not matched to a gene: 7. The CDR3 is made up of 16 amino acids. The germline V gene encodes CDR1 SGHTA and CDR2 FQGTGA. The CDR3 sequence is CASSLSSSGGNGELFF. CDR3 bases: TGTGCCAGCAGCTTAAGTTCTAGCGGGGGAAATGGGGAGCTGTTTTTT.

The chain couples TRBV11-1 to TRBJ2-7, with 9 bases lining up with TRBD2. CDR3 length equals 16 residues. Trimming at V came to 4 bases and at J to 4 bases, leaving 11 bases not matched to a gene. In germline, CDR1 is SGHAT, CDR2 FQDESV (reference sequence). The CDR3 sequence is CASSSGLAGEGYEQYF. CDR3 nucleotide sequence: TGTGCCAGCAGCTCCGGATTAGCGGGGGAAGGATACGAGCAGTACTTC.